This T cell receptor (beta chain) was identified during a study of Graves' ophthalmopathy and Graves' hyperthyroidism. Study outcomes and limitations: Sensitivity reached approximately 88% and specificity about 81% for a 13-signature model separating ophthalmopathy from stable hyperthyroidism. The authors also found most expanded thyroid clonotypes above 0.001 frequency in blood.

Where ophthalmopathy was present, donors had moderate-to-severe activity, CAS ≥3, NOSPECS ≥4 and duration under 3 months. In the case of this clonotype: The antigen remains undetermined. Mismatch with germline at one junction end may stem from a read error.

This CDR3 is 15 amino acids long. Per the germline V gene, CDR1 is LNHDA and CDR2 is SQIVND (reference sequence). For repertoire sequencing, the TCR beta CDR3 regions were amplified from RNA transcripts. HTBI primers primed a first-round RT-PCR, and a second-round multiplex PCR followed. MiXCR, run by TCRdb on the multiplex PCR reads, gives a single entry per CDR3 protein. The top ten hold around 3% of the sample, which has hundreds of thousands of distinct CDR3 sequences, about two fifths seen once. What was sequenced was peripheral blood. This receptor was identified in an adult man with Graves' ophthalmopathy. The chain combines TRBV19 with TRBJ1-5; a possible D gene is TRBD1 (6 bases). Here the CDR3 DNA reads TGTGCCAGTAGTATATACCGAGGGGGGAATCAGCCCCGGCATTTT. Its translation is CASSIYRGGNQPRHF.